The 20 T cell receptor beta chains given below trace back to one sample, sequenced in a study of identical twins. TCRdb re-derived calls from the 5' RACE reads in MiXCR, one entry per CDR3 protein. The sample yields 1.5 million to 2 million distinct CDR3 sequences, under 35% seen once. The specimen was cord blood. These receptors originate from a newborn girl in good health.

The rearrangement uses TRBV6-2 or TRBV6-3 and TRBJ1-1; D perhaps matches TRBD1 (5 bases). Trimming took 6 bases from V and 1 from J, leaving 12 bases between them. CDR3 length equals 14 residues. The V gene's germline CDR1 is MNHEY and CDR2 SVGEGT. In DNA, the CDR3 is TGTGCCAGCAGCCGGGGACTTCCGAACACTGAAGCTTTCTTT. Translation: CASSRGLPNTEAFF.

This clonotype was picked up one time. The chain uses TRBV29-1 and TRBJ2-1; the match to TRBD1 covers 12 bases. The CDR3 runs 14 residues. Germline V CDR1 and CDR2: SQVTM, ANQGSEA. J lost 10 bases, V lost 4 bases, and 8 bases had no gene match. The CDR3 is CSVGTGTGGKEQFF. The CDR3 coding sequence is TGCAGCGTTGGAACAGGGACAGGGGGCAAAGAGCAGTTCTTC.

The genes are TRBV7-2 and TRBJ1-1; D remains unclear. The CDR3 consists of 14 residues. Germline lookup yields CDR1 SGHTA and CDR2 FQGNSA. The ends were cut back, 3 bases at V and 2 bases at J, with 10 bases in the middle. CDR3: CASSFPGLNTEAFF. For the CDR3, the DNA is TGTGCCAGCAGCTTCCCGGGATTAAACACTGAAGCTTTCTTT.

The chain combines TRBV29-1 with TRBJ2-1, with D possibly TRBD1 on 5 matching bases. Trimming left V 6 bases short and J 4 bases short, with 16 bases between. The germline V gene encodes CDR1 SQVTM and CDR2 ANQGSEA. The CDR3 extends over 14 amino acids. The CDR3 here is CSVGLVLGYNEQFF. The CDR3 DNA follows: TGCAGCGTGGGGCTAGTTTTGGGATACAATGAGCAGTTCTTC.

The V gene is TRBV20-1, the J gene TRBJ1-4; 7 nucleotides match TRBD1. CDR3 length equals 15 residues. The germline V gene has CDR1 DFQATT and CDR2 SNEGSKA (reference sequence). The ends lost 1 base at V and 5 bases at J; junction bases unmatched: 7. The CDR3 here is CSARGWDSTNEKLFF. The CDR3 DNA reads TGCAGTGCTAGAGGGTGGGACAGTACAAATGAAAAACTGTTTTTT.

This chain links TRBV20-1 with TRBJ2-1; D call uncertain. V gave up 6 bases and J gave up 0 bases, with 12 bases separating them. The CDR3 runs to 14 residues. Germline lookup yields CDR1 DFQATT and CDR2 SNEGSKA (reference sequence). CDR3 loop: CSASLQFSYNEQFF. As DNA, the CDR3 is TGCAGTGCATCTTTACAATTCTCCTACAATGAGCAGTTCTTC.

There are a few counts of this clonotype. CDR3 bases: TGTGCCAGCAGCTTGGGGGTCAGCTACTTGGTCCCATATGGCTACACCTTC. Amino acid sequence: CASSLGVSYLVPYGYTF. The chain combines TRBV5-4 with TRBJ1-2; D is unresolved. Trimming removed 0 bases from V and 5 bases from J, with 20 bases in between. This CDR3 spans 17 amino acids. Germline assignment: CDR1 SGHNT and CDR2 YYREEE (reference sequence).

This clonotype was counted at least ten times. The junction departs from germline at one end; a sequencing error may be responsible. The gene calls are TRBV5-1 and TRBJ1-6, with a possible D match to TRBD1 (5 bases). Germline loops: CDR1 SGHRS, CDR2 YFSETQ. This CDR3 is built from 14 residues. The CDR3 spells CASSLGTGNSPLHF. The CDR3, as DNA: TGTGCCAGCAGCTTAGGGACCGGGAATTCACCCCTCCACTTT. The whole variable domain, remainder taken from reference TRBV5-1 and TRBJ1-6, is KAGVTQTPRYLIKTRGQQVTLSCSPISGHRSVSWYQQTPGQGLQFLFEYFSETQRNKGNFPGRFSGRQFSNSRSEMNVSTLELGDSALYLCASSLGTGNSPLHFGNGTRLTVT.

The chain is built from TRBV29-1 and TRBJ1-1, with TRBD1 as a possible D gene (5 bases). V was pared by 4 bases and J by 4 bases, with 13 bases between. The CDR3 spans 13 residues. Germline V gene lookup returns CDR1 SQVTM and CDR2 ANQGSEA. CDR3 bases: TGCAGCGTTGGGGGGGGGTGGAGCACTGAAGCTTTCTTT. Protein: CSVGGGWSTEAFF.

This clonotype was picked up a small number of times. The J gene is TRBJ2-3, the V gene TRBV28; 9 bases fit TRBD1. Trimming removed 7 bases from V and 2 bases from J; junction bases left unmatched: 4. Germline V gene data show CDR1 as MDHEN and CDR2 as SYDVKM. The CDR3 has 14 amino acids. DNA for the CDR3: TGTGCCAGCATAGGACAGGGGCCCACAGATACGCAGTATTTT. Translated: CASIGQGPTDTQYF.

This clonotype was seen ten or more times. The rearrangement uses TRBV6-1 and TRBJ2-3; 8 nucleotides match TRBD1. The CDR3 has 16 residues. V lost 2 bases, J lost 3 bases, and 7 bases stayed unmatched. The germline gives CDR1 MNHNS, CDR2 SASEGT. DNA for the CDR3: TGTGCCAGCAGTGAATGGTGGGACAGGAGGACAGATACGCAGTATTTT. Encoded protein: CASSEWWDRRTDTQYF.

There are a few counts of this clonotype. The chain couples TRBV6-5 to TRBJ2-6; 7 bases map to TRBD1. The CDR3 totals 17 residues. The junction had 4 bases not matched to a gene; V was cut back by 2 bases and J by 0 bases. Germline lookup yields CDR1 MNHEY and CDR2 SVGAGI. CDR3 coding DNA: TGTGCCAGCAGTTACGGGGACAGTCTCTCTGGGGCCAACGTCCTGACTTTC. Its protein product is CASSYGDSLSGANVLTF.

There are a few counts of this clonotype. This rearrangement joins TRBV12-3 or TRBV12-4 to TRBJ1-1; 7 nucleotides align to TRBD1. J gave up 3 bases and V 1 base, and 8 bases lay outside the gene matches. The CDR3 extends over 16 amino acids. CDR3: CASSLGAGGEDTEAFF. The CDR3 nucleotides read TGTGCCAGCAGTTTAGGGGCAGGGGGAGAGGACACTGAAGCTTTCTTT.

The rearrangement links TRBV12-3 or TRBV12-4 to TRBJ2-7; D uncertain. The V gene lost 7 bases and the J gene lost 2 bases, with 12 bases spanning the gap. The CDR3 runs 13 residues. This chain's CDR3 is CASTSTIPYEQYF. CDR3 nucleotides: TGTGCCAGCACTTCGACCATCCCCTACGAGCAGTACTTC.

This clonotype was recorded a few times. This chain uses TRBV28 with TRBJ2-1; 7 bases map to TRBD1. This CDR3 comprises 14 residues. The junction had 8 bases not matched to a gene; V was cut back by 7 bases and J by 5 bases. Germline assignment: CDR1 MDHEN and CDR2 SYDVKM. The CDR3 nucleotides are TGTGCCAGCACCCCGGACAGGCCCCACAATGAGCAGTTCTTC. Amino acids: CASTPDRPHNEQFF.

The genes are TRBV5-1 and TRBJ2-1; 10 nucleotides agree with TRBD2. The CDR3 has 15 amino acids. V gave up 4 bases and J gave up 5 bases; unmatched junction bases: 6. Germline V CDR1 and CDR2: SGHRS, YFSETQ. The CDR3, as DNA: TGCGCCAGCAGCACTCTAGCGGGAGTCCACAATGAGCAGTTCTTC. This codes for CASSTLAGVHNEQFF.

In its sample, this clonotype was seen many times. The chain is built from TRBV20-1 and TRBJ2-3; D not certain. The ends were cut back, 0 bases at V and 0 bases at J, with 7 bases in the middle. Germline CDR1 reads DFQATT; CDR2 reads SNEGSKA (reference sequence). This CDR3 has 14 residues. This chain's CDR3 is CSARDHISTDTQYF. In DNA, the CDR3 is TGCAGTGCTAGAGATCATATTAGCACAGATACGCAGTATTTT.

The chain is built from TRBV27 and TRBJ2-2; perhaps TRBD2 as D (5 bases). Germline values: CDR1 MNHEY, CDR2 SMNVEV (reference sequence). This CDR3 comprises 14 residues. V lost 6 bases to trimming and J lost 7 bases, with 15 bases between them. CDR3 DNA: TGTGCCAGCAGCCTGAGACTAAAGGGCGGGGAGCTGTTTTTT. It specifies CASSLRLKGGELFF.

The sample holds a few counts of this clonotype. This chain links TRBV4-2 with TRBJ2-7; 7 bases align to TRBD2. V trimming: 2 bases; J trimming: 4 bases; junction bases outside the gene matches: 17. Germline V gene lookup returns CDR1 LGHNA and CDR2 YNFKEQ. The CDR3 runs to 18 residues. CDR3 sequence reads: CASSQLVSGTKPIYEQYF. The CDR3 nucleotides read TGTGCCAGCAGCCAACTCGTGAGCGGGACGAAACCGATATACGAGCAGTACTTC.

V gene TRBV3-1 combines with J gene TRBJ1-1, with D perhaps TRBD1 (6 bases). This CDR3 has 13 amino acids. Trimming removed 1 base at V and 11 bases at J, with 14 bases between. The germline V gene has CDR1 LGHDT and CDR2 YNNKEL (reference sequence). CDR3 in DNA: TGTGCCAGCAGCCAAGGACAGGTTCGAGGGGCTTTCTTT. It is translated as CASSQGQVRGAFF.